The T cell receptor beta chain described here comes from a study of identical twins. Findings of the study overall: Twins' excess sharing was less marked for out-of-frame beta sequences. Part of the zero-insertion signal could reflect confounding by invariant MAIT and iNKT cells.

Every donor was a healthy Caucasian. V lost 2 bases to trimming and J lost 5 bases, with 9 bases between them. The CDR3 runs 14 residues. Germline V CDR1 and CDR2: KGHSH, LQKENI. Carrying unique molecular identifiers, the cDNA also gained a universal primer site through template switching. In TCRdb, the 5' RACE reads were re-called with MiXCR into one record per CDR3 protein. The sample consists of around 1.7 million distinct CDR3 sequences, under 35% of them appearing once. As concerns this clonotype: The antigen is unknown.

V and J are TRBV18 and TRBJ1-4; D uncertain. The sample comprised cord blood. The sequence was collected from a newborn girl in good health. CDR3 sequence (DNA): TGTGCCAGCTCACCAGGTGATACAAATGAAAAACTGTTTTTT. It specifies CASSPGDTNEKLFF.